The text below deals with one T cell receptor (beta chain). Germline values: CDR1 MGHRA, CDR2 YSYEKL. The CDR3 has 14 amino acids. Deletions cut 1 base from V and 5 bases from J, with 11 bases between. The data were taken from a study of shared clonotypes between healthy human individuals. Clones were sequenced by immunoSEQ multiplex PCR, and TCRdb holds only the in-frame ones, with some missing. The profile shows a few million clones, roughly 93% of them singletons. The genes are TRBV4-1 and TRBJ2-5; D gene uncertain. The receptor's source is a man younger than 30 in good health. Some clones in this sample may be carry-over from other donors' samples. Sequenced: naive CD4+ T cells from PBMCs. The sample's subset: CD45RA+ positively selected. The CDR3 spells CASSQGSPWETQYF. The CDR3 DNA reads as TGCGCCAGCAGCCAAGGTTCGCCGTGGGAGACCCAGTACTTC.